This passage covers 21 T cell receptor beta chains from one sample sequenced in a study of CD8 T cells in Susac syndrome. RNA was extracted with the RNeasy kit, and a quantity of about 0.45 to 1 ug was reverse transcribed using random hexamers. TCRdb itself ran the immunoSEQ multiplex PCR reads through MiXCR, one entry per CDR3 protein. The data hold some 450,000 distinct CDR3 sequences, with around 85% observed a single time. What was sequenced was CD8+ T cells from PBMCs. Receptors originate from a human donor with multiple sclerosis.

The V and J genes are TRBV6-1 and TRBJ2-1; 9 nucleotides agree with TRBD1. The CDR3 spans 16 residues. V shed 6 bases and J 2 bases; nucleotides not matched to a gene: 8. CDR1 and CDR2 from the germline V gene are MNHNS and SASEGT. This chain's CDR3 is CASSPWDREAYNEQFF. The CDR3 nucleotides read TGTGCCAGCAGCCCCTGGGACAGGGAGGCCTACAATGAGCAGTTCTTC.

The rearrangement uses TRBV5-1 and TRBJ1-2; 9 bases agree with TRBD1. Germline assignment: CDR1 SGHRS and CDR2 YFSETQ. The CDR3 totals 16 residues. Trimming took 3 bases from V and 6 from J; bases not matched to a gene: 12. Written as DNA, the CDR3 is TGCGCCAGCAGCTCCCAAACCGGGACAGGGAATAATGGCTACACCTTC. Translated, it gives CASSSQTGTGNNGYTF.

The chain combines TRBV5-4 with TRBJ1-5, with D possibly matching TRBD1 (6 bases). Looked up from germline, CDR1 is SGHNT and CDR2 is YYREEE (reference sequence). The ends were cut back, 1 base at V and 6 bases at J, with 11 bases in the middle. The CDR3 is made up of 14 amino acids. CDR3 in amino acids: CASSLYGGPQPQHF. DNA for the CDR3: TGTGCCAGCAGCTTGTATGGGGGCCCTCAGCCCCAGCATTTT.

The chain uses TRBV30 and TRBJ1-2, with D uncertain. Trimming left V 2 bases short and J 6 bases short, with 19 bases between. The CDR3 runs to 15 residues. The germline V gene encodes CDR1 GTSNPN and CDR2 SVGIG (reference sequence). CDR3 DNA: TGTGCCTGGAGTATGTGGAACCCCCTTAAGAATGGCTACACCTTC. Protein sequence: CAWSMWNPLKNGYTF. The whole variable domain, remainder taken from reference TRBV30 and TRBJ1-2, is SQTIHQWPATLVQPVGSPLSLECTVEGTSNPNLYWYRQAAGRGLQLLFYSVGIGQISSEVPQNLSASRPQDRQFILSSKKLLLSDSGFYLCAWSMWNPLKNGYTFGSGTRLTVV.

This chain joins TRBV7-2 and TRBJ1-1; TRBD1 matches at 10 bases. Germline V gives CDR1 SGHTA, CDR2 FQGNSA. CDR3 length: 17 amino acids. Trimming cost V 1 base and J 0 bases; bases outside gene matches: 5. CDR3 amino acids: CASSLGTGGFLNTEAFF. DNA for the CDR3: TGTGCCAGCAGCTTAGGGACAGGGGGATTTCTGAACACTGAAGCTTTCTTT.

The chain joins TRBV18 to TRBJ2-7; 9 nucleotides align to TRBD1. J lost 5 bases, V lost 6 bases, and 14 bases had no gene match. The CDR3 runs to 16 residues. Germline V CDR1 and CDR2: KGHSH, LQKENI. CDR3 loop: CASSTEPGQGFHEQYF. In DNA form, the CDR3 reads TGTGCCAGCTCCACCGAGCCGGGACAGGGCTTCCACGAGCAGTACTTC.

This chain links TRBV28 with TRBJ2-3; tentative D call: TRBD1 (6 bases). The CDR3 has 14 amino acids. The V and J ends lost 2 bases and 6 bases respectively, with 12 bases between them. CDR1 is MDHEN, CDR2 SYDVKM, per germline. Here the CDR3 DNA reads TGTGCCAGCAGTTTAACCAGGGGTAGGGATACGCAGTATTTT. Its protein product is CASSLTRGRDTQYF.

The V and J genes are TRBV12-5 and TRBJ1-5; D unresolved. Germline CDR1 LGHNT, CDR2 FRNRAP. This CDR3 comprises 17 residues. V lost 0 bases and J lost 2, with 14 bases in between. Here the CDR3 DNA reads TGTGCTAGTGGTTTGGTACAAGGGTTCGTTGGCAATCAGCCCCAGCATTTT. Residues: CASGLVQGFVGNQPQHF.

The V gene is TRBV6-1, the J gene TRBJ2-1; D is perhaps TRBD1 (6 bases). Looked up from germline, CDR1 is MNHNS and CDR2 is SASEGT. The CDR3 covers 12 residues. The V and J ends lost 7 bases and 9 bases respectively, with 13 bases between them. The CDR3 coding sequence is TGTGCCAGCATCGGACAGTCTACTGAGCAGTTCTTC. Amino acid sequence: CASIGQSTEQFF.

This clonotype has more than one count but fewer than ten. This sequence joins TRBV5-1 and TRBJ1-1; tentative D call: TRBD1 (5 bases). The length of the CDR3 is 15 residues. Germline values: CDR1 SGHRS, CDR2 YFSETQ. V was cut by 0 bases and J by 2 bases, with 11 bases left in between. Written as DNA, the CDR3 is TGCGCCAGCAGCTTGGATCCGGGGCAAAACACTGAAGCTTTCTTT. It translates to CASSLDPGQNTEAFF.

In DNA form, the CDR3 reads TGTGCCACCAGCAGAGATATCAACAGGGGTCCCAATGAGCAGTTCTTC. This encodes CATSRDINRGPNEQFF. The chain is built from TRBV15 and TRBJ2-1; 7 bases agree with TRBD1. Unmatched junction bases numbered 8, after V lost 0 bases and J lost 6 bases. CDR3 size: 16 residues. The germline CDR1 and CDR2 sequences are LNHNV and YYDKDF (reference sequence). Drawing the rest from reference TRBV15 and TRBJ2-1, the complete variable domain is DAMVIQNPRYQVTQFGKPVTLSCSQTLNHNVMYWYQQKSSQAPKLLFHYYDKDFNNEADTPDNFQSRRPNTSFCFLDIRSPGLGDTAMYLCATSRDINRGPNEQFFGPGTRLTVL.

This rearrangement joins TRBV20-1 to TRBJ1-4; TRBD1 is a possible D gene (6 bases). Between the trimmed V and J ends, which lost 4 bases and 3 bases, there was a span of 27 bases. CDR3 size: 19 residues. In germline, CDR1 is DFQATT, CDR2 SNEGSKA (reference sequence). The CDR3 protein is CSAKPPGTPFSGANEKLFF. DNA for the CDR3: TGCAGTGCTAAGCCCCCAGGGACACCTTTTTCGGGGGCTAATGAAAAACTGTTTTTT.

The chain combines TRBV28 with TRBJ1-4; D unresolved. The CDR3 is 15 amino acids. The germline CDR1 and CDR2 sequences are MDHEN and SYDVKM. V lost 0 bases, J lost 2 bases, and 7 bases lay in between. Written as DNA, the CDR3 is TGTGCCAGCAGTTTATGGGGGATCACTAATGAAAAACTGTTTTTT. Its protein is CASSLWGITNEKLFF.

This CDR3 reads CASRATGGLTQAFF. CDR3 coding DNA: TGTGCCAGCAGGGCGACAGGGGGCTTAACCCAAGCTTTCTTT. This rearrangement joins TRBV2 to TRBJ1-1; the match to TRBD1 covers 10 bases. Germline CDR1 is SNHLY and CDR2 is FYNNEI. The length of the CDR3 is 14 residues. The trim removed 6 bases at V and 9 bases at J, leaving 10 bases unmatched.

The DNA for the CDR3 is TGTGCCAGCAGTCTATCTGGACTAGCGGGGTTTGGAGAGACCCAGTACTTC. As protein: CASSLSGLAGFGETQYF. V and J are TRBV6-1 and TRBJ2-5; the match to TRBD2 covers 12 bases. The trim removed 5 bases at V and 4 bases at J, leaving 11 bases unmatched. Germline V gives CDR1 MNHNS, CDR2 SASEGT. The CDR3 totals 17 residues.

The chain employs TRBV2 and TRBJ2-1; D is possibly TRBD2 (7 bases). CDR1 and CDR2 from the germline V gene are SNHLY and FYNNEI. Trimming left V 10 bases short and J 0 bases short, with 25 bases between. This CDR3 contains 18 residues. The CDR3 bases are TGTGCCACCAAAAGAGGTTACCTAGCGGACAGCTCCTACAATGAGCAGTTCTTC. It codes for CATKRGYLADSSYNEQFF.

This chain uses TRBV4-1 with TRBJ2-1, with 10 bases identical to TRBD1. After removal of 7 bases from V and 7 bases from J, the junction contained 19 bases not matched to a gene. The CDR3 has 18 residues. Germline CDR1 MGHRA, CDR2 YSYEKL. The CDR3 nucleotides are TGCGCCAGCACCGATTTCCCCCGACAGGGGGCCATTGTAAATGAGCAGTTCTTC. Its protein is CASTDFPRQGAIVNEQFF.

The chain employs TRBV5-6 and TRBJ2-1; unclear D gene. Germline assignment: CDR1 SGHDT and CDR2 YYEEEE. The CDR3 spans 13 residues. The V gene lost 1 base and the J gene lost 5 bases, with 7 bases spanning the gap. The CDR3 here is CASSLHTDNEQFF. CDR3 sequence (DNA): TGTGCCAGCAGCTTGCACACGGACAATGAGCAGTTCTTC.

This chain connects TRBV5-1 to TRBJ2-2, with a possible D match to TRBD2 (6 bases). CDR1 and CDR2 (germline): SGHRS, YFSETQ. V dropped 2 bases and J dropped 7 bases, with 18 bases sitting between them. This CDR3 is 16 amino acids long. The CDR3 sequence is CASSLGLSGVNGELFF. As DNA, the CDR3 is TGCGCCAGCAGCTTAGGTCTGTCGGGAGTAAACGGGGAGCTGTTTTTT.

V usage is TRBV30 and J usage is TRBJ1-1; no reliable D call. The CDR3 runs 13 residues. With 5 bases removed from V and 1 base from J, the gap between germline ends came to 11 bases. CDR1 and CDR2 from the germline V gene are GTSNPN and SVGIG (reference sequence). The CDR3 reads CAWPGSGNTEAFF. CDR3 nucleotides: TGTGCCTGGCCTGGGTCCGGGAACACTGAAGCTTTCTTT.

The chain recombines TRBV2 with TRBJ1-1, with TRBD1 identical over 7 bases. The CDR3 totals 15 residues. Germline CDR1 and CDR2: SNHLY and FYNNEI. J gave up 0 bases and V 7 bases, and 8 bases lay outside the gene matches. The CDR3 is CASTPGTDMNTEAFF. The CDR3 DNA follows: TGTGCCAGCACCCCTGGGACAGACATGAACACTGAAGCTTTCTTT.